One and the same sample provided the 32 T cell receptor beta chains below, sequenced in a study of CD4+ T cells in melanoma. Clones were sequenced by immunoSEQ multiplex PCR, and TCRdb holds only the in-frame ones, with some missing. The sample consists of about 16,000 clones, roughly four fifths of them appearing once. Sequencing was carried out using cells from a culture (not recorded whether cultured in vitro). These receptors were collected from a human donor with melanoma.

This clone was observed a handful of times. The chain uses TRBV2 and TRBJ1-2; D is unclear. Germline lookup yields CDR1 SNHLY and CDR2 FYNNEI. Trimming cost V 4 bases and J 8 bases, with 20 bases left between them. This CDR3 has 15 amino acids. The CDR3 loop is CASSATGAVRGGYTF. DNA of the CDR3: TGTGCCAGCAGTGCAACGGGAGCCGTGAGAGGAGGCTACACCTTC.

CDR3 region: CASSFLGGANYGYTF. The DNA of the CDR3 is TGTGCCAGCAGCTTTCTCGGCGGAGCTAACTATGGCTACACCTTC. The chain uses TRBV5-6 and TRBJ1-2, with unresolved D. Trimming left V 2 bases short and J 0 bases short, with 11 bases between. The CDR3 sequence is 15 residues long. CDR1 is SGHDT and CDR2 is YYEEEE in the germline V gene.

This clone was seen a handful of times. The V and J genes are TRBV19 and TRBJ1-1; no firm D call. V was cut by 4 bases and J by 0 bases, with 9 bases left in between. Germline V gives CDR1 LNHDA, CDR2 SQIVND (reference sequence). The CDR3 runs to 14 residues. CDR3 amino acids: CASSKARMNTEAFF. Here the CDR3 DNA reads TGTGCCAGTAGTAAGGCAAGAATGAACACTGAAGCTTTCTTT.

This clone was counted between two and nine times. The chain is built from TRBV10-1 and TRBJ1-5; unclear D gene. Germline-derived CDR1 and CDR2 are WNHNN and SYGVQD (reference sequence). The CDR3 has 13 residues. Trimming stripped 0 bases from V and 7 bases from J, with 7 bases between. The CDR3 region is CASSESLGQPQHF. CDR3 nucleotide sequence: TGCGCCAGCAGTGAGTCGTTGGGGCAGCCCCAGCATTTT.

The CDR3 DNA follows: TGCGCCAGATCCCGTAAGGCCCTAAGCTCTGGGGCCAACGTCCTGACTTTC. It translates to CARSRKALSSGANVLTF. The chain carries TRBV23-1 and TRBJ2-6; the D is unclear. TRBV23-1 is an open reading frame, and its role is uncertain. Trimming cost V 9 bases and J 0 bases, with 18 bases left between them. This CDR3 contains 17 residues.

The rearrangement joins TRBV7-2 to TRBJ2-5, with TRBD2 identical over 10 bases. The CDR3 covers 15 residues. CDR1 is SGHTA, CDR2 FQGNSA, per germline. With V trimmed by 3 bases and J by 5 bases, 6 bases remained unmatched. The CDR3 region has the DNA TGTGCCAGCAGCTTCGCCGGGACTAGCGAGGAGACCCAGTACTTC. Its protein product is CASSFAGTSEETQYF.

CDR3 nucleotides: TGCGCCAGCAGCTTGGGATTCGGGGGAGACGGCTACACCTTC. Amino acids: CASSLGFGGDGYTF. V and J are TRBV5-1 and TRBJ1-2, with D possibly matching TRBD1 (5 bases). CDR1 and CDR2 from the germline V gene are SGHRS and YFSETQ. This CDR3 has 14 residues. Deletions cut 0 bases from V and 8 bases from J, with 14 bases between. The full variable domain, with the rest looked up from reference TRBV5-1 and TRBJ1-2, is KAGVTQTPRYLIKTRGQQVTLSCSPISGHRSVSWYQQTPGQGLQFLFEYFSETQRNKGNFPGRFSGRQFSNSRSEMNVSTLELGDSALYLCASSLGFGGDGYTFGSGTRLTVV.

The gene calls are TRBV21-1 and TRBJ1-2. TRBV21-1 is a documented pseudogene. CDR3 length: 13 amino acids. The CDR3 is CASSKGAGFRYTF. CDR3 nucleotides: TGTGCCAGCAGCAAAGGAGCGGGTTTTCGCTACACCTTC.

V is TRBV5-1 and J is TRBJ2-2; 9 positions agree with TRBD1. CDR1 SGHRS and CDR2 YFSETQ come from the germline V gene. The CDR3 runs to 14 residues. Trimming cost V 3 bases and J 5 bases; bases outside gene matches: 2. CDR3: CASSWGQGTGELFF. The CDR3 DNA is TGCGCCAGCAGCTGGGGACAGGGAACCGGGGAGCTGTTTTTT.

This chain uses TRBV14 with TRBJ2-5, with 9 bases lining up with TRBD2. This CDR3 is 18 amino acids long. The germline V gene encodes CDR1 SGHDN and CDR2 FVKESK. The ends lost 1 base at V and 6 bases at J; junction bases unmatched: 15. In DNA form, the CDR3 reads TGTGCCAGCAGCCAAGCTCTTGGCGGGACTAGCTTTTATCAGACCCAGTACTTC. Its protein is CASSQALGGTSFYQTQYF.

The chain links TRBV18 to TRBJ2-7; 9 nucleotides agree with TRBD1. The CDR3 loop spans 16 amino acids. Germline assignment: CDR1 KGHSH and CDR2 LQKENI. V lost 3 bases, J lost 2 bases, and 8 bases stayed unmatched. The CDR3 DNA follows: TGTGCCAGCTCACCGGTCACAGGGGGCCTTACCTACGAGCAGTACTTC. This codes for CASSPVTGGLTYEQYF.

The J gene is TRBJ1-2, the V gene TRBV19, with 7 bases matching TRBD1. J was trimmed by 8 bases and V by 3 bases; bases with no gene match: 9. This CDR3 spans 14 amino acids. Looked up from germline, CDR1 is LNHDA and CDR2 is SQIVND (reference sequence). CDR3: CASSIGDRVRGYTF. CDR3 coding DNA: TGTGCCAGTAGTATCGGGGACAGAGTACGGGGCTACACCTTC.

The chain links TRBV6-1 to TRBJ2-3; 11 positions match TRBD2. CDR1 and CDR2 from the germline V gene are MNHNS and SASEGT. The CDR3 length is 14 residues. V lost 8 bases and J lost 4; bases outside the gene matches: 5. The CDR3 region has the DNA TGTGCCAGCGCCCTTAGCGGGGGGGCAGATACGCAGTATTTT. Protein sequence: CASALSGGADTQYF.

The CDR3 here is CASSPLLQRRGGQETQYF. The DNA for the CDR3 is TGCGCCAGCAGCCCGTTACTTCAACGGCGGGGGGGACAAGAGACCCAGTACTTC. V usage is TRBV4-1 and J usage is TRBJ2-5; 9 nucleotides align to TRBD2. After removal of 4 bases from V and 2 bases from J, the junction contained 14 bases not matched to a gene. There are 18 residues in the CDR3. The germline V gene has CDR1 MGHRA and CDR2 YSYEKL.

The chain has TRBV30 and TRBJ1-6; D is possibly TRBD1 (6 bases). This CDR3 comprises 13 residues. Germline values: CDR1 GTSNPN, CDR2 SVGIG (reference sequence). V shed 5 bases and J shed 5 bases, with 10 bases lying between them. The CDR3 spells CAWGRGHNSPLHF. The CDR3 DNA sequence: TGTGCCTGGGGCAGGGGACATAATTCACCCCTCCACTTT.

The chain carries TRBV7-3 and TRBJ2-7; tentative D call: TRBD2 (6 bases). CDR3 size: 14 residues. CDR1 is SGHTA, CDR2 FQGTGA, per germline. V was clipped by 3 bases and J by 6 bases, with 15 bases between them. CDR3 in amino acids: CASSFSDQGGEQYF. The CDR3 region has the DNA TGTGCCAGCAGCTTCTCGGACCAGGGAGGCGAGCAGTACTTC.

The rearrangement uses TRBV9 and TRBJ1-2; no reliable D call. The CDR3 is made up of 14 amino acids. Germline CDR1 and CDR2: SGDLS and YYNGEE. V dropped 2 bases and J dropped 4 bases, with 12 bases sitting between them. CDR3: CASSVTDDTYGYTF. The CDR3 nucleotides are TGTGCCAGCAGCGTGACCGACGATACCTATGGCTACACCTTC.

The chain couples TRBV29-1 to TRBJ2-5, with D unclear. Germline CDR1 and CDR2: SQVTM and ANQGSEA. Trimming stripped 3 bases from V and 5 bases from J, with 13 bases between. This CDR3 has 13 residues. CDR3: CSVELGGGETQYF. DNA for the CDR3: TGCAGCGTTGAGTTAGGCGGCGGTGAGACCCAGTACTTC.

This chain connects TRBV9 to TRBJ2-5; D is perhaps TRBD1 (5 bases). The V and J ends lost 0 bases and 0 bases respectively, with 9 bases between them. The germline V gene encodes CDR1 SGDLS and CDR2 YYNGEE. The CDR3 loop spans 15 amino acids. CDR3 amino acids: CASSVGGENQETQYF. The CDR3, as DNA: TGTGCCAGCAGCGTAGGGGGCGAGAACCAAGAGACCCAGTACTTC.

The rearrangement joins TRBV7-2 to TRBJ2-2, with TRBD2 identical over 7 bases. Germline assignment: CDR1 SGHTA and CDR2 FQGNSA. After removal of 3 bases from V and 1 base from J, the junction contained 5 bases not matched to a gene. This CDR3 is 16 amino acids long. The CDR3 loop reads CASSFLADVNTGELFF. DNA for the CDR3: TGTGCCAGCAGCTTTCTAGCGGACGTGAACACCGGGGAGCTGTTTTTT.

The chain joins TRBV7-3 to TRBJ2-3; 7 nucleotides agree with TRBD1. The CDR3 has 16 amino acids. V dropped 2 bases and J dropped 0; count of bases not matched to a gene: 5. Germline V gene data show CDR1 as SGHTA and CDR2 as FQGTGA. The CDR3 spells CASSLRDRVSTDTQYF. CDR3 DNA sequence: TGTGCCAGCAGCTTACGAGACAGGGTAAGCACAGATACGCAGTATTTT.

This clone appeared a single time. The chain carries TRBV5-5 and TRBJ1-1; D might be TRBD1 (6 bases). Germline V gene sequence: CDR1 SGHKS, CDR2 YYEKEE (reference sequence). CDR3 length: 16 residues. V was shortened by 2 bases and J by 1 base, with 15 bases between the two germline ends. Here the CDR3 DNA reads TGTGCCAGCAGCTTTAAGGGGGGACTACAGAACACTGAAGCTTTCTTT. Protein sequence: CASSFKGGLQNTEAFF. Based on the CDR3 plus reference TRBV5-5 and TRBJ1-1, the full variable domain is DAGVTQSPTHLIKTRGQQVTLRCSPISGHKSVSWYQQVLGQGPQFIFQYYEKEERGRGNFPDRFSARQFPNYSSELNVNALLLGDSALYLCASSFKGGLQNTEAFFGQGTRLTVV.

The rearrangement uses TRBV7-8 and TRBJ2-5, with D possibly being TRBD2 (5 bases). Per germline, CDR1 SGHVS and CDR2 FQNEAQ. V was pared by 5 bases and J by 5 bases, with 12 bases between. The CDR3 sequence is 13 residues long. In DNA, the CDR3 is TGTGCCAGCAGCCAACTAGTGTTTGAGACCCAGTACTTC. Translation gives CASSQLVFETQYF. Full variable domain (outside the CDR3, taken from reference TRBV7-8 and TRBJ2-5): GAGVSQSPRYKVAKRGQDVALRCDPISGHVSLFWYQQALGQGPEFLTYFQNEAQLDKSGLPSDRFFAERPEGSVSTLKIQRTQQEDSAVYLCASSQLVFETQYFGPGTRLLVL.

CDR3 sequence (DNA): TGTGCCAGCAGTTACTCCGGGGCCAACACAGATACGCAGTATTTT. Translation: CASSYSGANTDTQYF. The chain combines TRBV6-5 with TRBJ2-3; D tentatively fits TRBD1 or TRBD2 (5 bases each). Trimming cost V 0 bases and J 2 bases, with 9 bases left between them. Germline V lookup: CDR1 MNHEY, CDR2 SVGAGI. The CDR3 loop spans 15 amino acids.

The chain combines TRBV2 with TRBJ2-7; D possibly corresponds to TRBD2 (5 bases). The CDR3 runs 13 residues. V dropped 6 bases and J dropped 0 bases, with 9 bases sitting between them. The germline V gene encodes CDR1 SNHLY and CDR2 FYNNEI. As DNA, the CDR3 is TGTGCCAGCAGGGACTGGCACTCCTACGAGCAGTACTTC. Its protein product is CASRDWHSYEQYF. Using reference TRBV2 and TRBJ2-7 for the parts outside the CDR3, the full variable domain is EPEVTQTPSHQVTQMGQEVILRCVPISNHLYFYWYRQILGQKVEFLVSFYNNEISEKSEIFDDQFSVERPDGSNFTLKIRSTKLEDSAMYFCASRDWHSYEQYFGPGTRLTVT.

In its sample, this clone was seen a few times. The chain joins TRBV6-1 to TRBJ2-2; the D gene could be TRBD1 or TRBD2 (5 bases each). The germline V gene encodes CDR1 MNHNS and CDR2 SASEGT. The V end lost 4 bases, the J end lost 8 bases, and 11 bases lay between the germline ends. The CDR3 spans 13 residues. CDR3 sequence: CASSGQGRGELFF. The CDR3 DNA reads TGTGCCAGCAGTGGGCAGGGACGTGGGGAGCTGTTTTTT.

This rearrangement joins TRBV14 to TRBJ1-6, with D tentatively TRBD1 (6 bases). Germline lookup yields CDR1 SGHDN and CDR2 FVKESK. V lost 0 bases and J lost 4, with 10 bases in between. The CDR3 contains 16 residues. The CDR3: CASSQDKGGYNSPLHF. CDR3 in DNA: TGTGCCAGCAGCCAAGATAAGGGGGGATATAATTCACCCCTCCACTTT.

This sequence joins TRBV21-1 and TRBJ2-7; TRBD1, the table's D call, lacks a check against the DNA. TRBV21-1 is a documented pseudogene. The CDR3 length is 14 residues. The CDR3 reads CASSGRQGPYEQYF. CDR3 DNA sequence: TGTGCCAGCAGCGGACGACAGGGGCCCTACGAGCAGTACTTC.

V gene TRBV5-5 combines with J gene TRBJ1-3; D not resolved. This CDR3 comprises 15 residues. The germline V gene has CDR1 SGHKS and CDR2 YYEKEE (reference sequence). The V gene lost 2 bases and the J gene lost 0 bases, with 9 bases spanning the gap. CDR3 region: CASSLTPYSGNTIYF. In DNA form, the CDR3 reads TGTGCCAGCAGCTTAACCCCCTACTCTGGAAACACCATATATTTT.

In this sample, this clone turned up once. V and J are TRBV7-2 and TRBJ1-2, with TRBD1 as a possible D gene (6 bases). The germline V and J ends were trimmed by 5 bases and 8 bases, with 15 bases remaining between them. CDR1 is SGHTA, CDR2 FQGNSA, per germline. This CDR3 has 13 amino acids. In DNA, the CDR3 is TGTGCCAGCAGCATAAAAACCGGGACAGGCTACACCTTC. Translated, it gives CASSIKTGTGYTF.

This clone has only a few counts. The CDR3 coding sequence is TGTGCCAGTATCGGGGATACCTACGAGCAGTACTTC. This gives the protein CASIGDTYEQYF. This chain links TRBV19 with TRBJ2-7, with a possible D match to TRBD2 (5 bases). The germline gives CDR1 LNHDA, CDR2 SQIVND (reference sequence). This CDR3 comprises 12 residues. Trimming stripped 7 bases from V and 2 bases from J, with 9 bases between.

The J gene is TRBJ1-5, the V gene TRBV19; no definite D call. The V gene lost 5 bases and the J gene lost 0 bases, with 8 bases spanning the gap. CDR3 length: 14 residues. CDR1 and CDR2 (germline): LNHDA, SQIVND (reference sequence). The CDR3 protein is CASSLRSSNQPQHF. CDR3 sequence (DNA): TGTGCCAGTAGTCTACGGTCTAGCAATCAGCCCCAGCATTTT.